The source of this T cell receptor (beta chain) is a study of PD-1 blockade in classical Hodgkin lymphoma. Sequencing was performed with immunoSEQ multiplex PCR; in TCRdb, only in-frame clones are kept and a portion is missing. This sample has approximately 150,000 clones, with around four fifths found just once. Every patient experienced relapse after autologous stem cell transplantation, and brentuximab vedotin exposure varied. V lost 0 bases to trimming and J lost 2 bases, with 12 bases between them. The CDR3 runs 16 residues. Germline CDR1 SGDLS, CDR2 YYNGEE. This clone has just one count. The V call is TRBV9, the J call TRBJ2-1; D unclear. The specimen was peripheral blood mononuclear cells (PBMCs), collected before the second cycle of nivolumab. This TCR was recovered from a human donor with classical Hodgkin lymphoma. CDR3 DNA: TGTGCCAGCAGCGTAGCAGACGCGGTAGCCTACAATGAGCAGTTCTTC. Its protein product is CASSVADAVAYNEQFF.